This T cell receptor (beta chain) was captured by sequencing in a study of Tregs in tolerant kidney transplant recipients. Here immunoSEQ multiplex PCR was the method, and the copy in TCRdb shows in-frame clones only, minus some. Found here are 92,000 or so clones, about 92% of them singletons; the top ten hold roughly 5%. This clone has only one observation. Its antigen remains unknown. Thawed PBMCs were FACS-sorted into unstimulated CD4+CD25+CD127- regulatory T cells, CD4+CD25- non-regulatory cells, CD4 and CD8 cells. Whole-study findings and limits: This study did not directly address biological reproducibility. The most relevant donor-specific Treg TCRbeta repertoire apparently came from expansion with activated donor B cells. Findings come from small patient numbers and require larger validation.

The length of the CDR3 is 15 residues. V was trimmed by 3 bases and J by 14 bases, leaving 24 bases between them. Germline-derived CDR1 and CDR2 are SGHRS and YFSETQ. The material sequenced was CD8+ T cells from blood. This clonotype was sampled from a human donor in good health. The rearrangement joins TRBV5-1 to TRBJ2-1; TRBD1 is a possible D gene (6 bases). CDR3 sequence (DNA): TGCGCCAGCAGCTCCGCCGGGACACACGACCAAAGGGAGTTCTTC. Its protein product is CASSSAGTHDQREFF.